These 30 T cell receptor beta chains were sequenced from one sample in a study of blood T cell repertoires in COVID-19. Profiled with immunoSEQ multiplex PCR; TCRdb holds only in-frame clones, not every one. The profile covers about 220,000 clones, with 65% to 90% appearing a single time and over 2% taken by the ten largest. The specimen sequenced was peripheral blood. The receptors come from a woman between 65 and 79 years old with COVID-19, enrolled during active disease.

CDR3 DNA sequence: TGTGCCAGCAGCCAGTCGGGACAGTCGAGAGAAAAACTGTTTTTT. Amino acid sequence: CASSQSGQSREKLFF. V gene TRBV3-1 (or the pseudogene TRBV3-2) combines with J gene TRBJ1-4, with 7 bases matching TRBD1. The CDR3 consists of 15 residues. With V trimmed by 3 bases and J by 8 bases, 9 bases remained unmatched. The germline CDR1 and CDR2 sequences are LGHDT and YNNKEL (reference sequence).

The chain links TRBV5-1 to TRBJ2-7; D possibly corresponds to TRBD1 (6 bases). V lost 0 bases, J lost 6 bases, and 13 bases lay in between. Germline CDR1 and CDR2: SGHRS and YFSETQ. The CDR3 length is 14 residues. In DNA, the CDR3 is TGCGCCAGCAGCTTGGTTGGGGGCGCCATCGAGCAGTACTTC. This encodes CASSLVGGAIEQYF.

The count of this clone is one. V and J are TRBV7-3 and TRBJ1-1; no firm D call. Looked up from germline, CDR1 is SGHTA and CDR2 is FQGTGA. V lost 4 bases and J 7 bases, leaving 10 bases between the germline ends. The CDR3 has 12 amino acids. CDR3: CASSYDSGEAFF. DNA for the CDR3: TGTGCCAGCAGCTACGATTCGGGTGAAGCTTTCTTT.

The DNA for the CDR3 is TGTGCCAGCCGGTTGGGCGCCAGCACAGATACGCAGTATTTT. Translated, it gives CASRLGASTDTQYF. The chain joins TRBV6-4 to TRBJ2-3; D gene unclear. The CDR3 covers 14 residues. Germline V gene sequence: CDR1 MRHNA, CDR2 SNTAGT. V lost 8 bases to trimming and J lost 0 bases, with 12 bases between them.

V is TRBV4-2 and J is TRBJ1-2; TRBD1 might be the D (6 bases). CDR1 is LGHNA, CDR2 YNFKEQ, per germline. CDR3 size: 17 residues. The V end lost 1 base, the J end lost 3 bases, and 18 bases lay between the germline ends. CDR3 loop: CASSQVELYREYYGYTF. CDR3 coding DNA: TGTGCCAGCAGCCAAGTTGAGCTATACAGGGAGTACTATGGCTACACCTTC.

CDR3 sequence: CAWSPGTSGRTADTQYF. The CDR3 nucleotides read TGTGCCTGGAGTCCTGGGACTAGCGGGAGGACTGCAGATACGCAGTATTTT. This chain links TRBV30 with TRBJ2-3; 15 nucleotides line up with TRBD2. J was trimmed by 4 bases and V by 2 bases; bases with no gene match: 7. Germline loops: CDR1 GTSNPN, CDR2 SVGIG (reference sequence). CDR3 length equals 17 residues.

The V and J genes are TRBV24-1 and TRBJ1-2; unclear D gene. The V and J ends lost 2 bases and 7 bases respectively, with 10 bases between them. In germline, CDR1 is KGHDR, CDR2 SFDVKD. This CDR3 has 13 residues. The CDR3 bases are TGTGCCACCAGTGATTCTAGGGAGCGTGGCTACACCTTC. Amino acid sequence: CATSDSRERGYTF.

The chain recombines TRBV3-1 (or the pseudogene TRBV3-2) with TRBJ2-6; D not certain. Germline-derived CDR1 and CDR2 are LGHDT and YNNKEL (reference sequence). With 2 bases removed from V and 0 bases from J, the gap between germline ends came to 8 bases. This CDR3 is 16 amino acids long. The CDR3 sequence: CASSQIASSGANVLTF. The CDR3 region has the DNA TGTGCCAGCAGCCAAATTGCGAGCTCTGGGGCCAACGTCCTGACTTTC.

The CDR3 loop reads CASSPDRGNPEAFF. CDR3 DNA sequence: TGTGCCAGCTCACCAGACAGGGGAAACCCTGAAGCTTTCTTT. V and J are TRBV18 and TRBJ1-1; 8 bases map to TRBD1. The CDR3 is 14 residues long. Germline V gene lookup returns CDR1 KGHSH and CDR2 LQKENI. V lost 2 bases and J lost 6; bases outside the gene matches: 5.

The rearrangement uses TRBV27 and TRBJ2-7; weak D call: TRBD1 (5 bases). The CDR3 loop spans 13 amino acids. The germline CDR1 and CDR2 sequences are MNHEY and SMNVEV (reference sequence). Trimming took off 2 bases at V and 6 bases at J, with 11 bases between the two ends. The CDR3 nucleotides are TGTGCCAGCAGTTTACGGCAGGGCCCCGAGCAGTACTTC. Protein sequence: CASSLRQGPEQYF.

The gene calls are TRBV11-3 and TRBJ1-1; D is perhaps TRBD1 (6 bases). This CDR3 contains 15 residues. Germline lookup yields CDR1 SGHNT and CDR2 YENEEA. Trimming removed 5 bases from V and 3 bases from J, with 16 bases in between. The CDR3 spells CASSLRQVLDTEAFF. CDR3 DNA sequence: TGTGCCAGCAGCCTCCGACAGGTTCTTGACACTGAAGCTTTCTTT.

This chain links TRBV28 with TRBJ1-1, with D uncertain. Deletions cut 7 bases from V and 3 bases from J, with 15 bases between. This CDR3 comprises 14 residues. Germline assignment: CDR1 MDHEN and CDR2 SYDVKM. CDR3 in DNA: TGTGCCAGCACCCCGGGAAGGCCCCACACTGAAGCTTTCTTT. Encoded protein: CASTPGRPHTEAFF.

V gene TRBV6-4 combines with J gene TRBJ1-2; 8 nucleotides line up with TRBD1. The CDR3 consists of 14 residues. The junction had 9 bases not matched to a gene; V was cut back by 4 bases and J by 8 bases. Per the germline V gene, CDR1 is MRHNA and CDR2 is SNTAGT. The CDR3 loop is CASSARTGSDGYTF. CDR3 nucleotide sequence: TGTGCCAGCAGTGCCCGGACAGGGTCTGACGGCTACACCTTC.

The J gene is TRBJ1-1, the V gene TRBV14, with 8 bases aligning to TRBD1. Germline CDR1 SGHDN, CDR2 FVKESK. V was clipped by 6 bases and J by 3 bases; unmatched bases: 6. The CDR3 spans 14 residues. CDR3 residues: CASRRTGWDTEAFF. The CDR3 region has the DNA TGTGCCAGCAGACGGACAGGGTGGGACACTGAAGCTTTCTTT.

The V gene is TRBV18, the J gene TRBJ1-2; 10 bases line up with TRBD1. Germline V gives CDR1 KGHSH, CDR2 LQKENI. There are 18 residues in the CDR3. J gave up 3 bases and V 1 base, and 11 bases lay outside the gene matches. This CDR3 is CASSPLGTVGQGDYGYTF. The CDR3 DNA reads as TGTGCCAGCTCACCACTCGGTACAGTCGGACAGGGGGACTATGGCTACACCTTC.

V gene TRBV2 combines with J gene TRBJ1-6; possible D gene TRBD1, 5 bases. This CDR3 spans 15 amino acids. In germline, CDR1 is SNHLY, CDR2 FYNNEI. V gave up 6 bases and J gave up 6 bases, with 15 bases separating them. Here the CDR3 reads CASSGEGQLNSPLHF. The CDR3 DNA reads TGTGCCAGCAGCGGAGAAGGACAACTTAATTCACCCCTCCACTTT. Supplemented by reference TRBV2 and TRBJ1-6, the full variable domain reads EPEVTQTPSHQVTQMGQEVILRCVPISNHLYFYWYRQILGQKVEFLVSFYNNEISEKSEIFDDQFSVERPDGSNFTLKIRSTKLEDSAMYFCASSGEGQLNSPLHFGNGTRLTVT.

The chain links TRBV11-3 to TRBJ1-1; D uncertain. V was trimmed by 1 base and J by 0 bases, leaving 12 bases between them. The CDR3 runs 16 residues. The germline V gene has CDR1 SGHNT and CDR2 YENEEA. The CDR3: CASSLGPGFLNTEAFF. CDR3 nucleotides: TGTGCCAGCAGCTTAGGGCCAGGCTTCCTGAACACTGAAGCTTTCTTT.

J is TRBJ1-2 and V is TRBV5-3, with D uncertain. TRBV5-3 is an ORF, with its function uncertain. This CDR3 is 15 amino acids long. V shed 5 bases and J shed 3 bases, with 17 bases lying between them. Here the CDR3 DNA reads TGTGCCAGAAGTATAAGTCCGGGGTCACACTATGGCTACACCTTC. As protein: CARSISPGSHYGYTF.

V and J are TRBV7-3 and TRBJ2-2, with a possible D match to TRBD1 (5 bases). There are 13 residues in the CDR3. Germline V CDR1 and CDR2: SGHTA, FQGTGA. Trimming removed 5 bases from V and 9 bases from J, with 13 bases in between. CDR3 residues: CASSAYLDRELFF. CDR3 nucleotides: TGTGCCAGCAGCGCATACTTGGACAGGGAGCTGTTTTTT.

The count of this clone is one. This chain links TRBV19 with TRBJ1-5; D is ambiguous. From germline, CDR1 is LNHDA and CDR2 SQIVND (reference sequence). Trimming took off 3 bases at V and 4 bases at J, with 13 bases between the two ends. CDR3 size: 15 residues. CDR3 DNA: TGTGCCAGTAGTATCGAGGGAAGGAGGAATCAGCCCCAGCATTTT. Amino acid sequence: CASSIEGRRNQPQHF.

CDR3 nucleotide sequence: TGTGCCAGCAGCTCTAGCGGGGGCACCCTTTACAATGAGCAGTTCTTC. It specifies CASSSSGGTLYNEQFF. The V call is TRBV7-2, the J call TRBJ2-1, with 10 bases that match TRBD2. Germline V lookup: CDR1 SGHTA, CDR2 FQGNSA. V lost 4 bases and J lost 4; bases outside the gene matches: 7. This CDR3 region has 16 residues.

This chain links TRBV9 with TRBJ1-3; D possibly corresponds to TRBD1 (5 bases). The germline V and J ends were trimmed by 2 bases and 0 bases, with 15 bases remaining between them. In germline, CDR1 is SGDLS, CDR2 YYNGEE. This CDR3 contains 17 residues. In DNA, the CDR3 is TGTGCCAGCAGCGTTTATGACAGCCATCACTCTGGAAACACCATATATTTT. Residues: CASSVYDSHHSGNTIYF.

The sample holds one count of this clone. CDR3 region: CASSLFGASGNTIYF. CDR3 bases: TGTGCCAGCAGCTTGTTTGGGGCGTCTGGAAACACCATATATTTT. The chain links TRBV5-8 to TRBJ1-3; tentative D call: TRBD1 (5 bases). This CDR3 is built from 15 residues. In germline, CDR1 is SGHTS, CDR2 YDEGEE. V lost 1 base and J 1 base, leaving 9 bases between the germline ends.

The V call is TRBV6-5, the J call TRBJ1-2; a weak D match, TRBD1 (6 bases). Trimming pared 8 bases from V and 6 bases from J, leaving 16 bases between. CDR1 is MNHEY, CDR2 SVGAGI, per germline. This CDR3 has 13 residues. Here the CDR3 DNA reads TGTGCCAGCTTGAGACAGGAATCCCATGGCTACACCTTC. Translating it yields CASLRQESHGYTF.

The chain employs TRBV19 and TRBJ1-1; D uncertain. This CDR3 contains 11 residues. Trimming removed 3 bases at V and 6 bases at J, with 5 bases between. Looked up from germline, CDR1 is LNHDA and CDR2 is SQIVND (reference sequence). The DNA of the CDR3 is TGTGCCAGTAGTATTTTCGCTGAAGCTTTCTTT. Amino acid sequence: CASSIFAEAFF.

This clone came up once. V is TRBV15 and J is TRBJ1-2, with TRBD1 as a possible D gene (6 bases). Germline-derived CDR1 and CDR2 are LNHNV and YYDKDF (reference sequence). The CDR3 consists of 18 residues. With 0 bases removed from V and 7 bases from J, the gap between germline ends came to 24 bases. CDR3 amino acids: CATSRDRSATQGFGGYTF. The CDR3 region has the DNA TGTGCCACCAGCAGAGATCGCTCAGCGACGCAGGGGTTCGGTGGCTACACCTTC.

The chain combines TRBV9 with TRBJ2-1; 14 bases agree with TRBD2. The V and J ends lost 7 bases and 9 bases, in that order; junction bases with no gene match: 6. CDR1 and CDR2 (germline): SGDLS, YYNGEE. The CDR3 has 14 residues. CDR3 sequence reads: CASGGTSGRGEQFF. DNA for the CDR3: TGTGCCAGCGGGGGGACTAGCGGGAGAGGTGAGCAGTTCTTC.

This clone was found once. The chain has TRBV27 and TRBJ2-5, with D unclear. CDR1 is MNHEY, CDR2 SMNVEV, per germline (reference sequence). Trimming cost V 2 bases and J 0 bases, with 7 bases left between them. The length of the CDR3 is 14 residues. In DNA, the CDR3 is TGTGCCAGCAGTTTAGTGGCAGACCAAGAGACCCAGTACTTC. Protein: CASSLVADQETQYF.

The chain combines TRBV18 with TRBJ1-2; 9 bases fit TRBD1. Trimming cost V 6 bases and J 6 bases; bases outside gene matches: 8. From germline, CDR1 is KGHSH and CDR2 LQKENI. The CDR3 length is 14 residues. Here the CDR3 DNA reads TGTGCCAGCTCCCCAACCGGGACAGGGAATGGCTACACCTTC. Amino acids: CASSPTGTGNGYTF.

The chain employs TRBV7-9 and TRBJ2-1; 10 positions match TRBD1. The trim removed 0 bases at V and 8 bases at J, leaving 10 bases unmatched. The CDR3 spans 17 residues. CDR1 is SEHNR and CDR2 is FQNEAQ in the germline V gene (reference sequence). The CDR3 nucleotides are TGTGCCAGCAGCTTAGCGGTAGGGGGACAGGGGATATATGAGCAGTTCTTC. It translates to CASSLAVGGQGIYEQFF. The full variable domain, rest sourced from reference TRBV7-9 and TRBJ2-1, is DTGVSQNPRHKITKRGQNVTFRCDPISEHNRLYWYRQTLGQGPEFLTYFQNEAQLEKSRLLSDRFSAERPKGSFSTLEIQRTEQGDSAMYLCASSLAVGGQGIYEQFFGPGTRLTVL.